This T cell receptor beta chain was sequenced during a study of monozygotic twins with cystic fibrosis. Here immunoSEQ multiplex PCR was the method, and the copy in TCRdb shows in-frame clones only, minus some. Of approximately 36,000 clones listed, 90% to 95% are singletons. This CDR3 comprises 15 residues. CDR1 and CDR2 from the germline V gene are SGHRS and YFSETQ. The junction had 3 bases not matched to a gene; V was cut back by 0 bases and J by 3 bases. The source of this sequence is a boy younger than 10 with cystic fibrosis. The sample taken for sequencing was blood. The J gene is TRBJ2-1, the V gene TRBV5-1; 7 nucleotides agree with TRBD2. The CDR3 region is CASSLASGRYNEQFF. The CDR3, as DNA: TGCGCCAGCAGCTTGGCTAGCGGCCGCTACAATGAGCAGTTCTTC.